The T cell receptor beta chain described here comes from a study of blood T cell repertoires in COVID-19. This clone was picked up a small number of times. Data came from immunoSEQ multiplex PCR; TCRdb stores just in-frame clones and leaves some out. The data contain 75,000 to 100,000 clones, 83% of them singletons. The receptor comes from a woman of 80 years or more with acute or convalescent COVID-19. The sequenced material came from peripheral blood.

CDR3 coding DNA: TGCGCCAGCACCGTCGCGGGAGCGGGCGATACGCAGTATTTT. As protein: CASTVAGAGDTQYF. This chain uses TRBV5-1 with TRBJ2-3, with 7 bases matching TRBD2. CDR1 is SGHRS, CDR2 YFSETQ, per germline. The ends lost 6 bases at V and 6 bases at J; junction bases unmatched: 10. This CDR3 has 14 amino acids.